This TCR beta chain is drawn from a study of blood T cells in healthy people across ages. The V and J ends lost 8 bases and 6 bases, in that order; junction bases with no gene match: 8. The CDR3 is made up of 13 amino acids. Looked up from germline, CDR1 is MNHEY and CDR2 is SVGAGI. The study recruited healthy Caucasian donors from Russia who were aged about 6 to 90. Per sample, no less than 5 micrograms of total RNA were extracted. Then a second PCR, running roughly 6 to 12 cycles, was carried out with a sample-barcoded 5' primer and a J-beta primer mix. TCRdb re-called the 5' RACE reads with MiXCR, one entry per CDR3 protein. The data hold hundreds of thousands of distinct CDR3 sequences, with around 43% observed a single time.

Sequencing was done on a sample of blood. The V gene is TRBV6-5, the J gene TRBJ2-7, with 9 bases fitting TRBD1. This TCR came from a man aged 55 to 70 in good health. The chain's CDR3 is CASGTGPGREQYF. CDR3 coding DNA: TGTGCCAGCGGGACAGGGCCGGGACGCGAGCAGTACTTC.